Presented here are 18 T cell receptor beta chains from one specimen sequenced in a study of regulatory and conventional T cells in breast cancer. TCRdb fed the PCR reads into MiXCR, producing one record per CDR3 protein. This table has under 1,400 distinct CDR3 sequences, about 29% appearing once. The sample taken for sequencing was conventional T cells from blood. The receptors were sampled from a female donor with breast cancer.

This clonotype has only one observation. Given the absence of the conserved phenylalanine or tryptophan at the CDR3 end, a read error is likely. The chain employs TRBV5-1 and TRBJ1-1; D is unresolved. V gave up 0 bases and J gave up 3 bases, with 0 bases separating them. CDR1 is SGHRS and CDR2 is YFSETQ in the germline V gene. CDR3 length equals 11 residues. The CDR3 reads CASSLDTEAFL. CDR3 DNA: TGCGCCAGCAGCTTGGACACTGAAGCTTTCCTT.

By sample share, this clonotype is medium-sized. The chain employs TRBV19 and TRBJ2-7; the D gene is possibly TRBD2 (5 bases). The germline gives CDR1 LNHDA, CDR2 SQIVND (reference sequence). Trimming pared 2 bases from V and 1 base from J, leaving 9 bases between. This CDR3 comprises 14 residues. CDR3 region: CASSIIRGSYEQYF. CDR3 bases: TGTGCCAGTAGTATAATCCGGGGATCCTACGAGCAGTACTTC.

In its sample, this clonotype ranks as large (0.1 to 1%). In DNA, the CDR3 is TGTGCTAGTGGTTTTCAGGTCGTAAGCACTGAAGCTTTCTTT. Protein product: CASGFQVVSTEAFF. This chain connects TRBV12-5 to TRBJ1-1; D is unclear. The germline V and J ends were trimmed by 3 bases and 4 bases, with 12 bases remaining between them. The CDR3 consists of 14 residues. The germline gives CDR1 LGHNT, CDR2 FRNRAP.

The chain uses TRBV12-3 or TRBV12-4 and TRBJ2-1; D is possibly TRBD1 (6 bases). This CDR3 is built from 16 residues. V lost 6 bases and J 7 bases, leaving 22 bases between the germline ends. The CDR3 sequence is CASRSFQGKARNEQFF. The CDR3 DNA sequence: TGTGCCAGCAGATCCTTCCAGGGGAAGGCTCGGAATGAGCAGTTCTTC.

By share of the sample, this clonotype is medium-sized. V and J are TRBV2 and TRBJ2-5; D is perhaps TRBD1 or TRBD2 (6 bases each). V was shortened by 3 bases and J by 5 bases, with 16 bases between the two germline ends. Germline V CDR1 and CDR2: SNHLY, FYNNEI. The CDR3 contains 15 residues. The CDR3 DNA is TGTGCCAGCAGTGACCTAAGGGGGGCCCGGGAGACCCAGTACTTC. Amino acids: CASSDLRGARETQYF. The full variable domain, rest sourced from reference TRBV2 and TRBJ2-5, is EPEVTQTPSHQVTQMGQEVILRCVPISNHLYFYWYRQILGQKVEFLVSFYNNEISEKSEIFDDQFSVERPDGSNFTLKIRSTKLEDSAMYFCASSDLRGARETQYFGPGTRLLVL.

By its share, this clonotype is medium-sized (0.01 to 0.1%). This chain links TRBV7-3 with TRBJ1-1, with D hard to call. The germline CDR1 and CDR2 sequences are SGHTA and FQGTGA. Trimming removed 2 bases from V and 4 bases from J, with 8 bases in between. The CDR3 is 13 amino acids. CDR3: CASSLYPITEAFF. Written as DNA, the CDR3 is TGTGCCAGCAGCTTATATCCCATCACTGAAGCTTTCTTT.

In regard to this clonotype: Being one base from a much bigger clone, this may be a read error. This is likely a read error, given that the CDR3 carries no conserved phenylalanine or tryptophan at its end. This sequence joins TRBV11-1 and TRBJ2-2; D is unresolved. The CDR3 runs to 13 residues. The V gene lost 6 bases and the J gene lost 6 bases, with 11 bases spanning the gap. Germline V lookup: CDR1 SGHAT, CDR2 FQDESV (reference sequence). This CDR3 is CASRFDAPGELFS. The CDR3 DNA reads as TGTGCCAGCAGGTTTGACGCCCCCGGGGAGCTGTTTTCT.

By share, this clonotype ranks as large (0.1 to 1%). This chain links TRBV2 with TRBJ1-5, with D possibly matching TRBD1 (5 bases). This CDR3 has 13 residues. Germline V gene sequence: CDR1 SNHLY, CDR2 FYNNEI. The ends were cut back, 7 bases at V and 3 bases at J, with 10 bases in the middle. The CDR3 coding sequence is TGTGCCAGCAAGGCGGACAACAATCAGCCCCAGCATTTT. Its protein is CASKADNNQPQHF.

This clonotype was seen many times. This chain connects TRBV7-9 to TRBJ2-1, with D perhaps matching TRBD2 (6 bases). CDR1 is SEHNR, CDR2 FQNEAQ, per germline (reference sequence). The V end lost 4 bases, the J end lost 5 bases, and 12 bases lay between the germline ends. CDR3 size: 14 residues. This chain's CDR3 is CASSWASVNNEQFF. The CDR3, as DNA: TGTGCCAGCAGCTGGGCTAGCGTAAACAATGAGCAGTTCTTC. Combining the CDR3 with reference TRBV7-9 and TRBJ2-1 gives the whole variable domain DTGVSQNPRHKITKRGQNVTFRCDPISEHNRLYWYRQTLGQGPEFLTYFQNEAQLEKSRLLSDRFSAERPKGSFSTLEIQRTEQGDSAMYLCASSWASVNNEQFFGPGTRLTVL.

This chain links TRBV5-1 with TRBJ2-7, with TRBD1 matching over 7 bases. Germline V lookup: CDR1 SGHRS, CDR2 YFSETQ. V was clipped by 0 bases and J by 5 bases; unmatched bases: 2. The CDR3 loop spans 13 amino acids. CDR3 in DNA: TGCGCCAGCAGCTTGGACAGGGGAGACGAGCAGTACTTC. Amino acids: CASSLDRGDEQYF.

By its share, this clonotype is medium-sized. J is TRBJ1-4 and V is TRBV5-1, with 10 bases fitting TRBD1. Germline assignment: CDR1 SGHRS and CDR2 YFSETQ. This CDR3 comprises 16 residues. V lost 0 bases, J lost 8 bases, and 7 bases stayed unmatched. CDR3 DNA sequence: TGCGCCAGCAGCTTGGAGGGACAGGGGACAGGGGAAAAACTGTTTTTT. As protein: CASSLEGQGTGEKLFF.

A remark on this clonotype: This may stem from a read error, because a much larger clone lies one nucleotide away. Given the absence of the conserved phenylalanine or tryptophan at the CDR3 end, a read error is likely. The CDR3 loop reads CASSPLRTGELFS. The DNA for the CDR3 is TGTGCCAGCAGTCCCTTGAGGACCGGGGAGCTGTTTTCT. The chain joins TRBV11-1 to TRBJ2-2, with D unresolved. V shed 6 bases and J shed 5 bases, with 10 bases lying between them. The CDR3 spans 13 residues. Germline values: CDR1 SGHAT, CDR2 FQDESV (reference sequence).

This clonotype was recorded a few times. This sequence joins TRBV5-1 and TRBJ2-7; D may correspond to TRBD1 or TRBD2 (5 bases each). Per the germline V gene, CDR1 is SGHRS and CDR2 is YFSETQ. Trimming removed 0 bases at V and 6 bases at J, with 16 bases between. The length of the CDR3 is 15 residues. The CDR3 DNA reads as TGCGCCAGCAGCTTGGAAGGGACCTCTACCGGCGAGCAGTACTTC. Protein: CASSLEGTSTGEQYF.

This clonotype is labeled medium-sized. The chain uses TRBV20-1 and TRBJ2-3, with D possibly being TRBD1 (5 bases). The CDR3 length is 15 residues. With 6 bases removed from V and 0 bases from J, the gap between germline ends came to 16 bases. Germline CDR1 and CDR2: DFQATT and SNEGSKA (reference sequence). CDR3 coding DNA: TGCAGTGCCCGCCCCCAGGGTTATAGCACAGATACGCAGTATTTT. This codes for CSARPQGYSTDTQYF.

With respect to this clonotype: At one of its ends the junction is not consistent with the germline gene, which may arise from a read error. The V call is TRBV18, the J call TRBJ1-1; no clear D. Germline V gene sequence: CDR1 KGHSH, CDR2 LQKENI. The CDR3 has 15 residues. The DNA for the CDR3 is TGTGCCTGCTCACCCCAGAATAATCCCGACACTGAAGCTTTCTTT. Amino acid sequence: CACSPQNNPDTEAFF.

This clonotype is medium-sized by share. CDR3 residues: CASSLVAGTGGNEQFF. In nucleotides, the CDR3 is TGTGCCAGCAGCTTAGTCGCCGGGACAGGGGGGAATGAGCAGTTCTTC. The chain carries TRBV7-9 and TRBJ2-1; 11 bases align to TRBD1. Germline V lookup: CDR1 SEHNR, CDR2 FQNEAQ (reference sequence). This CDR3 is built from 16 residues. V gave up 1 base and J gave up 7 bases; unmatched junction bases: 6.

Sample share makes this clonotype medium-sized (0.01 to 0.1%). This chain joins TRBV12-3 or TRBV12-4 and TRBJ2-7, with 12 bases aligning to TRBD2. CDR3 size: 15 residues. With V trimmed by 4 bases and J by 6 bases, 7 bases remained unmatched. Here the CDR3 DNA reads TGTGCCAGCAGTTCCACAGGGGGACTAGCGGGCGAGCAGTACTTC. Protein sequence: CASSSTGGLAGEQYF.

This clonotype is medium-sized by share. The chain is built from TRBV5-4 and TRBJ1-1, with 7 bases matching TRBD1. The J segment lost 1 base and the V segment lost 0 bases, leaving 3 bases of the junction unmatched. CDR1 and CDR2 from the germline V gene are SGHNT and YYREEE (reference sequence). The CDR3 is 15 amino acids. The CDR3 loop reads CASSLEGGRNTEAFF. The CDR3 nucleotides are TGTGCCAGCAGCTTGGAAGGGGGCCGGAACACTGAAGCTTTCTTT. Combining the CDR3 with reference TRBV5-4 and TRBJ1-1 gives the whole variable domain ETGVTQSPTHLIKTRGQQVTLRCSSQSGHNTVSWYQQALGQGPQFIFQYYREEENGRGNFPPRFSGLQFPNYSSELNVNALELDDSALYLCASSLEGGRNTEAFFGQGTRLTVV.